This T cell receptor beta chain was sequenced during a study of blood T cell repertoires in COVID-19. About the research overall: Samples representing acute and convalescent COVID-19 were sourced from the United States, Italy and Spain.

From germline, CDR1 is SGHTA and CDR2 FQGNSA. The length of the CDR3 is 16 residues. V was trimmed by 5 bases and J by 7 bases, leaving 21 bases between them. In the authors' methods: Reference gene primer amplification gave nucleated cell count estimates. Profiling relied on immunoSEQ multiplex PCR, and the TCRdb table lists in-frame clones only, not all of them. V and J calls and clone size are given by that table; D and trimming were obtained from the DNA. The sample contains about 140,000 clones, about 80% of which appear only once. Sequenced input: peripheral blood. This TCR was sampled from a woman of 80 years or more in a cohort sampled during active or convalescent COVID-19. The J gene is TRBJ2-1, the V gene TRBV7-2, with D maybe TRBD2 (7 bases). CDR3: CASSLIKGGGLNEQFF. The DNA of the CDR3 is TGTGCCAGCAGCCTTATAAAGGGGGGGGGCTTGAATGAGCAGTTCTTC. The variable domain in full, completed from reference TRBV7-2 and TRBJ2-1, reads GAGVSQSPSNKVTEKGKDVELRCDPISGHTALYWYRQSLGQGLEFLIYFQGNSAPDKSGLPSDRFSAERTGGSVSTLTIQRTQQEDSAVYLCASSLIKGGGLNEQFFGPGTRLTVL.